This is a list of T cell receptor beta chains from one sample in a study of tumor-infiltrating lymphocytes in localized non-small cell lung cancer. Generated by immunoSEQ multiplex PCR, the TCRdb table keeps only in-frame clones and is missing some. The sample carries 15,000 to 20,000 clones, 73% recorded once. The sequencing input was lung tumor tissue. The origin of the receptors is a human donor with non-small cell lung cancer. CDR3s include the opening cysteine and the closing phenylalanine or tryptophan. Fields, in order: D gene, clone size, J gene, V gene, CDR3 DNA, CDR3 protein. The D gene is left open where the match is weak. Clone size is not always given. Where it is, it says once, few, many or a class for expanded clones.

D: NA; size: NA; J: TRBJ2-6; V: TRBV30; DNA: TGTGCCTGGAGCCGTGCCCTCTCCTCTGGGGCCAACGTCCTGACTTTC; CDR3: CAWSRALSSGANVLTF
D: NA; size: NA; J: TRBJ2-1; V: TRBV9; DNA: TGTGCCAGCAGCGTTTATGGAGTGGGGGGTAGCAATGAGCAGTTCTTC; CDR3: CASSVYGVGGSNEQFF
D: TRBD1; size: NA; J: TRBJ2-1; V: TRBV5-4; DNA: TGTGCCAGCAGCCCTGGACAGGGGTACTCCTACAATGAGCAGTTCTTC; CDR3: CASSPGQGYSYNEQFF
D: NA; size: NA; J: TRBJ2-5; V: TRBV5-4; DNA: TGTGCCAGCAGCTTGAAGGATCTCCTTCAAGAGACCCAGTACTTC; CDR3: CASSLKDLLQETQYF
D: TRBD2; size: NA; J: TRBJ2-3; V: TRBV9; DNA: TGTGCCAGCAGTAGCGGGAGCGGCACAGATACGCAGTATTTT; CDR3: CASSSGSGTDTQYF
D: NA; size: few; J: TRBJ2-2; V: TRBV9; DNA: TGTGCCAGTACACCGGGACCGAGAAACACCGGGGAGCTGTTTTTT; CDR3: CASTPGPRNTGELFF
D: NA; size: NA; J: TRBJ2-1; V: TRBV9; DNA: TGTGCCAGCAGCGTAGATAACGGTCATACCAATGAGCAGTTCTTC; CDR3: CASSVDNGHTNEQFF
D: NA; size: few; J: TRBJ1-5; V: TRBV4-1; DNA: TGCGCCAGCAGCCAAGATGGGGCGGCGAGACAGCCCCAGCATTTT; CDR3: CASSQDGAARQPQHF
D: NA; size: NA; J: TRBJ2-1; V: TRBV7-9; DNA: TGTGCCAGCAGTCTACGGGCATTAGCGGACTCCTACAATGAGCAGTTCTTC; CDR3: CASSLRALADSYNEQFF
D: NA; size: NA; J: TRBJ2-2; V: TRBV11-2; DNA: TGTGCCAGCAGCGCCCGGACAGAAAACACCGGGGAGCTGTTTTTT; CDR3: CASSARTENTGELFF
D: TRBD1; size: NA; J: TRBJ1-2; V: TRBV30; DNA: TGTGCCTCGACCCCGGGACAGGGAGGGTGGAATGATGGCTACACCTTC; CDR3: CASTPGQGGWNDGYTF
D: NA; size: NA; J: TRBJ1-3; V: TRBV7-9; DNA: TGTGCCAGCAGCCCAGCGTGGATCTCTGGAAACACCATATATTTT; CDR3: CASSPAWISGNTIYF
D: NA; size: NA; J: TRBJ2-7; V: TRBV18; DNA: TGTGCCAGCTCCTCCGGGAGCAGGGGCGAGCAGTACTTC; CDR3: CASSSGSRGEQYF
D: NA; size: NA; J: TRBJ1-2; V: TRBV5-1; DNA: TGCGCCAGCAGTAAGGGGGGAATTGGCTATGGCTACACCTTC; CDR3: CASSKGGIGYGYTF
D: NA; size: NA; J: TRBJ1-5; V: TRBV28; DNA: TGTGCCAGCAGCTCGGGACAAGTCGGCAATCAGCCCCAGCATTTT; CDR3: CASSSGQVGNQPQHF
D: TRBD2; size: NA; J: TRBJ2-1; V: TRBV4-2; DNA: TGTGCCAGCAGCCAACCTGGGACTAGCGGGAACAATGAGCAGTTCTTC; CDR3: CASSQPGTSGNNEQFF
D: NA; size: NA; J: TRBJ2-3; V: TRBV10-2; DNA: TGCGCCAGCACCCCGGGGGCCGCAACAGATACGCAGTATTTT; CDR3: CASTPGAATDTQYF
D: TRBD1; size: NA; J: TRBJ1-5; V: TRBV28; DNA: TGTGCCAGCAGTTTCGGGCGGACAGGGGGCAATGACAATCAGCCCCAGCATTTT; CDR3: CASSFGRTGGNDNQPQHF
D: TRBD1; size: NA; J: TRBJ2-5; V: TRBV7-2; DNA: TGTGCCAGCAGCTTACGGACAGGGGGCGACGAGACCCAGTACTTC; CDR3: CASSLRTGGDETQYF
D: NA; size: NA; J: TRBJ2-1; V: TRBV7-9; DNA: TGTGCCAGCAGCCCACTAGGGAGGGAGGGGGTGAATGAGCAGTTCTTC; CDR3: CASSPLGREGVNEQFF
D: TRBD2; size: NA; J: TRBJ2-2; V: TRBV6-1; DNA: TGTGCCAGCAGTGAAGGGACTAGCGGGGGCACCGGGGAGCTGTTTTTT; CDR3: CASSEGTSGGTGELFF
D: NA; size: NA; J: TRBJ2-1; V: TRBV14; DNA: TGTGCCAGCAGCCAAGCTCCAACCAGGCTCAATGAGCAGTTCTTC; CDR3: CASSQAPTRLNEQFF
D: TRBD2; size: NA; J: TRBJ2-5; V: TRBV5-8; DNA: TGTGCCAGCAGAAGACTAGCGGGGACTGGGACCCAGTACTTC; CDR3: CASRRLAGTGTQYF
D: NA; size: NA; J: TRBJ1-4; V: TRBV29-1; DNA: TGCAGCGTTCCAGACAGATCAACTAATGAAAAACTGTTTTTT; CDR3: CSVPDRSTNEKLFF
D: NA; size: NA; J: TRBJ1-5; V: TRBV6-1; DNA: TGTGCCAGCAGTACAGACAATACTAATCAGCCCCAGCATTTT; CDR3: CASSTDNTNQPQHF
D: TRBD1; size: few; J: TRBJ2-5; V: TRBV27; DNA: TGTGCCAGCAGTCGACAGGGTGCAGAGACCCAGTACTTC; CDR3: CASSRQGAETQYF
D: NA; size: NA; J: TRBJ2-7; V: TRBV5-1; DNA: TGCGCCAGCAGCTTAGTCGGGGGTACCGAGCAGTACTTC; CDR3: CASSLVGGTEQYF
D: TRBD1; size: NA; J: TRBJ2-7; V: TRBV27; DNA: TGTGCCAGCAGTTCCACGACAGGGGGTTTCCACGAGCAGTACTTC; CDR3: CASSSTTGGFHEQYF